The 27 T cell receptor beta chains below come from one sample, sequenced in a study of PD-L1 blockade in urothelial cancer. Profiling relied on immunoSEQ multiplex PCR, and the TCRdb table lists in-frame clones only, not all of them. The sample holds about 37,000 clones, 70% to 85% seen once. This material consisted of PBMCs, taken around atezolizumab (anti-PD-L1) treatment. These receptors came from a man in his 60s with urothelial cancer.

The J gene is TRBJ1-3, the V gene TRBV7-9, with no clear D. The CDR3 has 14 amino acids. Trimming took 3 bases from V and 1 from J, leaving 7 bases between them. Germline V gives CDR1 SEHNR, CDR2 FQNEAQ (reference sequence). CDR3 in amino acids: CASSLGVSGNTIYF. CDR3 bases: TGTGCCAGCAGCTTGGGAGTGTCTGGAAACACCATATATTTT.

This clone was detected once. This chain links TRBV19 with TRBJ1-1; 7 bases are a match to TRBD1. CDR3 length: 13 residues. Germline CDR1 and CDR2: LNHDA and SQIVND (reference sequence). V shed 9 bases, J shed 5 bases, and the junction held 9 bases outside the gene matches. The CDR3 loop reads CASSGQVRTEAFF. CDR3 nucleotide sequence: TGTGCCAGCTCTGGACAGGTCAGGACTGAAGCTTTCTTT.

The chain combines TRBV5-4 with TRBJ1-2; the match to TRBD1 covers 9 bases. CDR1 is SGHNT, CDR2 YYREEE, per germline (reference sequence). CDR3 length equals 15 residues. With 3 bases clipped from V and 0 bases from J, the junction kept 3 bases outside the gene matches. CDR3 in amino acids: CASSSGTGSNYGYTF. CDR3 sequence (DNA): TGTGCCAGCAGCTCCGGGACAGGGTCTAACTATGGCTACACCTTC. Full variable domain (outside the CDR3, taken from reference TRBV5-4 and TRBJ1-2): ETGVTQSPTHLIKTRGQQVTLRCSSQSGHNTVSWYQQALGQGPQFIFQYYREEENGRGNFPPRFSGLQFPNYSSELNVNALELDDSALYLCASSSGTGSNYGYTFGSGTRLTVV.

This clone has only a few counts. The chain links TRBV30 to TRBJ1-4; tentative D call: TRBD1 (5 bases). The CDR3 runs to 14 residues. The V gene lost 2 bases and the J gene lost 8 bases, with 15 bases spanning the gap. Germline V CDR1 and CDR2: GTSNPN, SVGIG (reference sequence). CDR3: CAWSKVGLAEKLFF. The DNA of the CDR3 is TGTGCCTGGAGTAAGGTGGGGCTCGCAGAAAAACTGTTTTTT.

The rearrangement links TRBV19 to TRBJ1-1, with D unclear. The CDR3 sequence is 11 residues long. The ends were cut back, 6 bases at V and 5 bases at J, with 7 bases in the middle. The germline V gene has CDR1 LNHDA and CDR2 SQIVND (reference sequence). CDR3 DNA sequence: TGTGCCAGTAGCTTCGGGACTGAAGCTTTCTTT. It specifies CASSFGTEAFF.

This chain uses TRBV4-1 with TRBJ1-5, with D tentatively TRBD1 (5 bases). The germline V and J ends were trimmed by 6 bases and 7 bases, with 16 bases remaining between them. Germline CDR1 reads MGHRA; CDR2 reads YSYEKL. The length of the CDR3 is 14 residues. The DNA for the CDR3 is TGCGCCAGCAGTCAGGGATTTTTCAACCAGCCCCAGCATTTT. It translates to CASSQGFFNQPQHF.

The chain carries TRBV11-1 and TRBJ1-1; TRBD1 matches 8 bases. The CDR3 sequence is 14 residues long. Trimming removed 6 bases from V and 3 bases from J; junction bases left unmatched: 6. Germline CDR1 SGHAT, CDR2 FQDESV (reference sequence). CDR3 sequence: CASSRDRGYTEAFF. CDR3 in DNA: TGTGCCAGCAGTCGAGACAGGGGTTACACTGAAGCTTTCTTT.

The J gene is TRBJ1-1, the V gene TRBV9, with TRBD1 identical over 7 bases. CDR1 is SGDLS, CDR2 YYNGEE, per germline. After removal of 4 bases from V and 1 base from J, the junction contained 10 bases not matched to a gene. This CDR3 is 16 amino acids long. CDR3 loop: CASSPYAGTENTEAFF. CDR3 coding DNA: TGTGCCAGCAGCCCATACGCCGGGACAGAGAACACTGAAGCTTTCTTT.

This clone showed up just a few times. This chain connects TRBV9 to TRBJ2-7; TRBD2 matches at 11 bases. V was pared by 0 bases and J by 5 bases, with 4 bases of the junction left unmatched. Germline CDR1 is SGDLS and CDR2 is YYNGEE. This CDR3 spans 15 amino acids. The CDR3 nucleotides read TGTGCCAGCAGCGTAGTCGGGACTAGCGGCGACGAGCAGTACTTC. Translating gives CASSVVGTSGDEQYF.

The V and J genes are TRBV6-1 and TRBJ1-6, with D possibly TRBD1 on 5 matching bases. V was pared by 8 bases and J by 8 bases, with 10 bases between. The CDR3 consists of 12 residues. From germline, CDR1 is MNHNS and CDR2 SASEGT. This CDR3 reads CASASGYSPLHF. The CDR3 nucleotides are TGTGCCAGCGCCTCAGGGTATTCACCCCTCCACTTT.

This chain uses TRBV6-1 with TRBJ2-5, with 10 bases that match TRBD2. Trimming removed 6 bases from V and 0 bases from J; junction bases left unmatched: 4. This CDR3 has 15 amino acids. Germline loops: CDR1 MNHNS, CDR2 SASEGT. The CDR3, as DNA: TGTGCCAGCAGCCTAGCGGGGGTGTACCAAGAGACCCAGTACTTC. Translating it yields CASSLAGVYQETQYF.

CDR3 sequence reads: CASSLGTVRYEQYF. In DNA form, the CDR3 reads TGTGCCAGCAGTTTGGGGACTGTCCGCTACGAGCAGTACTTC. The genes are TRBV28 and TRBJ2-7, with a weak D call TRBD2 (6 bases). This CDR3 region has 14 residues. Per germline, CDR1 MDHEN and CDR2 SYDVKM. The V end was cut by 3 bases, the J end by 3 bases, with 12 bases between.

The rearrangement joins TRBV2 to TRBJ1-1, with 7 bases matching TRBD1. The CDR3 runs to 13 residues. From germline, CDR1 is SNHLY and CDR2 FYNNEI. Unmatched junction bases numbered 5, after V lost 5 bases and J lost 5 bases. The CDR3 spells CASSRGRGTEAFF. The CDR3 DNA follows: TGTGCCAGCAGTAGGGGGCGCGGGACTGAAGCTTTCTTT.

The CDR3 here is CASRRRITWRDRDTGELFF. CDR3 sequence (DNA): TGTGCCAGCAGAAGGAGAATAACCTGGAGGGACCGGGACACCGGGGAGCTGTTTTTT. The gene calls are TRBV28 and TRBJ2-2; D perhaps matches TRBD2 (6 bases). The V gene's germline CDR1 is MDHEN and CDR2 SYDVKM. The CDR3 spans 19 residues. V lost 6 bases, J lost 3 bases, and 26 bases lay in between.

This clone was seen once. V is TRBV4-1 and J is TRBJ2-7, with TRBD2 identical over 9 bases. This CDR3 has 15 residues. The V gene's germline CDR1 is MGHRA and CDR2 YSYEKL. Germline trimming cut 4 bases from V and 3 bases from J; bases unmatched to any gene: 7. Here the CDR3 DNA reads TGCGCCAGCAGCCGAGAGACTAGCGGAATCTACGAGCAGTACTTC. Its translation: CASSRETSGIYEQYF.

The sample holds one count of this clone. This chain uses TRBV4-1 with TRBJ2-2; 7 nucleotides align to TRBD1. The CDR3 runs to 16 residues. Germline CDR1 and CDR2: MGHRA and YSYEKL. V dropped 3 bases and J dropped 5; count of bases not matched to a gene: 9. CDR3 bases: TGCGCCAGCAGCCACCGGGGACAGTCGGTTACCGGGGAGCTGTTTTTT. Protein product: CASSHRGQSVTGELFF.

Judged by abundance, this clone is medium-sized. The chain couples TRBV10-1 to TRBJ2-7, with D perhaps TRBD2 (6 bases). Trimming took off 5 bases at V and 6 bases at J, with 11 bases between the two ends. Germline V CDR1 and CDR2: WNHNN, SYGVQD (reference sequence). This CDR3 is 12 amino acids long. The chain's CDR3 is CASSRGSAEQYF. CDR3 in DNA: TGCGCCAGCAGTCGGGGGTCCGCCGAGCAGTACTTC.

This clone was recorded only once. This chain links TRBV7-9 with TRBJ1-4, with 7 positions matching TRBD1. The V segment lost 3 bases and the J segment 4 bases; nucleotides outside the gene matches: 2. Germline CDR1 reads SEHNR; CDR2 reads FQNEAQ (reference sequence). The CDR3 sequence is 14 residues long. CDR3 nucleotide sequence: TGTGCCAGCAGCTTTAACAGGGGTAATGAAAAACTGTTTTTT. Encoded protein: CASSFNRGNEKLFF.

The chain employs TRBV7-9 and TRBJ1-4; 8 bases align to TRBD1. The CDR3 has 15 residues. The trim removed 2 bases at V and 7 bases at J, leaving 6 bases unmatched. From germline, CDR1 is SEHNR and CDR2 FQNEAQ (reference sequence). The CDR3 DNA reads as TGTGCCAGCAGCTTACCCGGGACAGGAGGTGAAAAACTGTTTTTT. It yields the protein CASSLPGTGGEKLFF.

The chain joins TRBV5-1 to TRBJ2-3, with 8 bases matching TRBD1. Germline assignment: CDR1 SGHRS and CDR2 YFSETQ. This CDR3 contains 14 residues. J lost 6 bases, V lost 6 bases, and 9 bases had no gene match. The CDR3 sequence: CASTPDRATDTQYF. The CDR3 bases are TGCGCCAGCACCCCGGACAGGGCCACGGATACGCAGTATTTT. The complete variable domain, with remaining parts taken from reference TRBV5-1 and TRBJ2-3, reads KAGVTQTPRYLIKTRGQQVTLSCSPISGHRSVSWYQQTPGQGLQFLFEYFSETQRNKGNFPGRFSGRQFSNSRSEMNVSTLELGDSALYLCASTPDRATDTQYFGPGTRLTVL.

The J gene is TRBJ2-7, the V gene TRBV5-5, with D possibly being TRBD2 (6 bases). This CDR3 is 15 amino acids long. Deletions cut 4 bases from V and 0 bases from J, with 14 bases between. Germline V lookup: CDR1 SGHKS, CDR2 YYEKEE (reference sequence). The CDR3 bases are TGTGCCAGCAGCCTCTCGGGACTCTCCTCCTACGAGCAGTACTTC. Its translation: CASSLSGLSSYEQYF.

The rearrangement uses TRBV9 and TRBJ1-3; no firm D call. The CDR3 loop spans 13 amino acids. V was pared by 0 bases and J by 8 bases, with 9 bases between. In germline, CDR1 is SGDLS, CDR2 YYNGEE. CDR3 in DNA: TGTGCCAGCAGCGTAGGCCCGGCGGACACCATATATTTT. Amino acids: CASSVGPADTIYF. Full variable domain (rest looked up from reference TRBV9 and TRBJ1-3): DSGVTQTPKHLITATGQRVTLRCSPRSGDLSVYWYQQSLDQGLQFLIQYYNGEERAKGNILERFSAQQFPDLHSELNLSSLELGDSALYFCASSVGPADTIYFGEGSWLTVV.

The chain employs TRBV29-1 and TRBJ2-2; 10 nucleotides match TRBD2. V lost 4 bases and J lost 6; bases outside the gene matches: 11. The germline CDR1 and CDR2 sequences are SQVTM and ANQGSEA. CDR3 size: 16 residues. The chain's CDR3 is CSVVRAGGPRAGELFF. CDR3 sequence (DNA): TGCAGCGTTGTCCGAGCGGGGGGGCCACGGGCCGGGGAGCTGTTTTTT.

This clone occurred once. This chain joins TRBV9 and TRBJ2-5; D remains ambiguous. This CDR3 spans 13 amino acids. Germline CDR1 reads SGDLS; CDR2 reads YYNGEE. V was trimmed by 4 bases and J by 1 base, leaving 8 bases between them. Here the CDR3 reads CASSPSPQETQYF. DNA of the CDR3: TGTGCCAGCAGCCCGAGCCCCCAAGAGACCCAGTACTTC.

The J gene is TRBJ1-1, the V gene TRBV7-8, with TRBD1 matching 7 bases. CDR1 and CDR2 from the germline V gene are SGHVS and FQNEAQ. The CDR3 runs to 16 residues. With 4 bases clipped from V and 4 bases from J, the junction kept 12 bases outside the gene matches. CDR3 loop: CASSSARQGWSTEAFF. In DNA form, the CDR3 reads TGTGCCAGCAGCTCAGCAAGACAGGGTTGGTCCACTGAAGCTTTCTTT.

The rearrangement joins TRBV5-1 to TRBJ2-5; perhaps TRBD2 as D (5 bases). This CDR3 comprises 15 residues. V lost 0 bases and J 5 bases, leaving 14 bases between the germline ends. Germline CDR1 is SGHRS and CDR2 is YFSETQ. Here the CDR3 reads CASSLGFGGRETQYF. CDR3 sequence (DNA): TGCGCCAGCAGCTTGGGGTTTGGAGGTCGGGAGACCCAGTACTTC.

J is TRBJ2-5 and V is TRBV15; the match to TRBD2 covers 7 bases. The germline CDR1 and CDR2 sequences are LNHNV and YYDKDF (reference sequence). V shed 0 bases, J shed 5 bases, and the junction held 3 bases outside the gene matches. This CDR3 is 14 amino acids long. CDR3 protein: CATSRDKAGETQYF. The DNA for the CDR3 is TGTGCCACCAGCAGAGATAAAGCGGGGGAGACCCAGTACTTC.